One sample yielded the 3 T cell receptor beta chains listed below, sequenced in a study of technical replicates of blood from a few donors. This table comes from immunoSEQ multiplex PCR, and its TCRdb copy is limited to in-frame clones, with some not included. The profile covers roughly 79,000 clones, with 90% to 95% appearing a single time and 0.37% taken by the ten largest. The sample was T cells isolated from PBMCs. These receptors were collected from a human donor in good health. Some clones in this sample may be carry-over from other donors' samples.

This clone is termed medium-sized. The chain carries TRBV30 and TRBJ2-2; 9 nucleotides align to TRBD1. In germline, CDR1 is GTSNPN, CDR2 SVGIG (reference sequence). V shed 1 base, J shed 3 bases, and the junction held 6 bases outside the gene matches. The CDR3 length is 16 residues. CDR3 bases: TGTGCCTGGAGTGCGGGGACAGGGCTTTACACCGGGGAGCTGTTTTTT. Residues: CAWSAGTGLYTGELFF.

The genes are TRBV28 and TRBJ2-3; D unresolved. Germline CDR1 MDHEN, CDR2 SYDVKM. This CDR3 is 12 amino acids long. The germline V and J ends were trimmed by 6 bases and 6 bases, with 10 bases remaining between them. CDR3 residues: CASSPLVDTQYF. For the CDR3, the DNA is TGTGCCAGCAGCCCTTTAGTGGATACGCAGTATTTT.

The chain is built from TRBV6-5 and TRBJ1-5; possibly TRBD1 for D (5 bases). The CDR3 has 13 residues. CDR1 MNHEY and CDR2 SVGAGI come from the germline V gene. The V and J ends lost 7 bases and 4 bases respectively, with 11 bases between them. The DNA of the CDR3 is TGTGCCAGCACTGGGGGGGGTAATCAGCCCCAGCATTTT. This gives the protein CASTGGGNQPQHF.